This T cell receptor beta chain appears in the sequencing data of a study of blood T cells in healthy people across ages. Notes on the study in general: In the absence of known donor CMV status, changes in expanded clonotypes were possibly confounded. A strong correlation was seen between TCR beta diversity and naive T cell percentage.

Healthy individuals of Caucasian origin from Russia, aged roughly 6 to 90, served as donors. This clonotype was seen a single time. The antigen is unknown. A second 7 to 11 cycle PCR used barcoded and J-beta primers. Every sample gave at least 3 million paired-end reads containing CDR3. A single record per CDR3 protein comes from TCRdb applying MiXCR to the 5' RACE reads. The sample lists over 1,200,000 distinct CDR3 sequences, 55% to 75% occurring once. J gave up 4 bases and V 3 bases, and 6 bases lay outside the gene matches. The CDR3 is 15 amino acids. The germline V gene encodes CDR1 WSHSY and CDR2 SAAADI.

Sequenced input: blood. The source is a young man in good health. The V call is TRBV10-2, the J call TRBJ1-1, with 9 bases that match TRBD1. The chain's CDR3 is CASSDSQGAGTEAFF. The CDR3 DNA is TGCGCCAGCAGTGATTCACAGGGGGCAGGCACTGAAGCTTTCTTT.